This T cell receptor (beta chain) is from a study of PD-1 blockade in classical Hodgkin lymphoma. Germline CDR1 is SGHTA and CDR2 is FQGNSA. This CDR3 has 19 residues. Trimming stripped 3 bases from V and 5 bases from J, with 28 bases between. This clone is medium-sized within its sample. Its antigen is still unknown. Libraries were prepared by immunoSEQ multiplex PCR; TCRdb keeps only in-frame clonotypes and omits some of them. The sample comprises roughly 100,000 clones, about 89% of which are singletons, and under 7.5% rests with the top ten. General study findings and limits: The causes of the repertoire differences, possibly disease activity or prior therapy, remain undefined. Baseline diversity resembling that of newly diagnosed patients was seen in complete responders.

All patients experienced relapse after autologous stem cell transplantation, and brentuximab vedotin exposure was variable. The receptor comes from a human donor with classical Hodgkin lymphoma. This sample comprised peripheral blood mononuclear cells (PBMCs), obtained before the second cycle of nivolumab. This rearrangement joins TRBV7-2 to TRBJ2-5; D uncertain. The CDR3 coding sequence is TGTGCCAGCAGCTTGACCTCTAACGCGATCGCACTGTCTCGGGAGACCCAGTACTTC. Translation: CASSLTSNAIALSRETQYF.